This T cell receptor (beta chain) was captured in a study of blood T cell repertoires in COVID-19. This clone was seen a few times. The repertoire was sequenced with immunoSEQ multiplex PCR; TCRdb's copy has only in-frame clones and lacks some. This sample has hundreds of thousands of clones; 85% to 90% occur once, and the top ten carry under 2.5%. Everyone who took part was 18 to 89 years old, and they came from roughly 25 US areas. Two negative PCRs, clearance, or symptom resolution were required of recovered Cohort 3 donors. The sequence was obtained from a woman younger than 35 who had recovered from COVID-19. The sequenced material came from PBMCs or T cells enriched from blood (not recorded which).

DNA for the CDR3: TGTGCCAGCAGCGTAGCTGCAGGGGCTGGAAACACCATATATTTT. Residues: CASSVAAGAGNTIYF. The chain links TRBV9 to TRBJ1-3; possible D gene TRBD1, 6 bases. The CDR3 runs to 15 residues. V lost 0 bases to trimming and J lost 2 bases, with 9 bases between them. Germline values: CDR1 SGDLS, CDR2 YYNGEE.